These 4 T cell receptor beta chains were all obtained from the same sample, sequenced in a study of shared clonotypes between healthy human individuals. TCRdb's copy holds only in-frame clones and misses some; the assay was immunoSEQ multiplex PCR. Of about 2 million clones in the sample, 90% to 95% were seen once. The sequenced material came from naive CD4+ T cells sorted from blood. Stated subset: CD45RA+ positively selected. The receptors here all came from a man aged 18 to 35 in good health.

This sequence joins TRBV30 and TRBJ2-3; 7 nucleotides agree with TRBD2. Germline-derived CDR1 and CDR2 are GTSNPN and SVGIG (reference sequence). V dropped 0 bases and J dropped 7; count of bases not matched to a gene: 4. CDR3 length: 13 residues. The CDR3 sequence: CAWSVGGSYTQYF. CDR3 DNA: TGTGCCTGGAGTGTCGGCGGGAGTTATACGCAGTATTTT.

V and J are TRBV19 and TRBJ2-7; D unresolved. This CDR3 region has 16 residues. Germline lookup yields CDR1 LNHDA and CDR2 SQIVND (reference sequence). The germline V and J ends were trimmed by 0 bases and 0 bases, with 12 bases remaining between them. The CDR3 spells CASSIDHGSYSYEQYF. The CDR3 nucleotides read TGTGCCAGTAGTATAGATCACGGCAGCTACTCCTACGAGCAGTACTTC.

V gene TRBV19 combines with J gene TRBJ1-5; a possible D gene is TRBD1 (6 bases). Germline CDR1 LNHDA, CDR2 SQIVND (reference sequence). This CDR3 spans 14 amino acids. V lost 3 bases, J lost 3 bases, and 9 bases lay in between. CDR3 DNA: TGTGCCAGTAGTATCGGACAGTACAATCAGCCCCAGCATTTT. Translating it yields CASSIGQYNQPQHF.

A word on this clone: The junction shows a germline mismatch at one end, possibly a read error. CDR3 region: CAGSLNSGGYTF. Here the CDR3 DNA reads TGTGCCGGCAGCTTGAACAGTGGCGGCTACACCTTC. This chain connects TRBV11-2 to TRBJ1-2; D unresolved. The CDR3 consists of 12 residues. Germline V gives CDR1 SGHAT, CDR2 FQNNGV.